A single sample is the source of the 8 T cell receptor beta chains below, sequenced in a study of blood T cell repertoires in COVID-19. The method was immunoSEQ multiplex PCR; TCRdb's version includes in-frame clones alone and lacks a portion of them. The sample has thousands of clones, approximately 88% seen once; the top ten hold around 20%. Sequencing was done on a sample of peripheral blood. These receptors originate from a human donor with active COVID-19. The donor label of this sample is uncertain.

The chain carries TRBV5-1 and TRBJ2-7; D gene unclear. Germline V gene sequence: CDR1 SGHRS, CDR2 YFSETQ. The V end lost 0 bases, the J end lost 3 bases, and 7 bases lay between the germline ends. The CDR3 totals 13 residues. CDR3 DNA: TGCGCCAGCAGCTTGGACAGAGTCTACGAGCAGTACTTC. Translating it yields CASSLDRVYEQYF.

The chain links TRBV12-3 or TRBV12-4 to TRBJ1-2, with D uncertain. The length of the CDR3 is 11 residues. Trimming left V 9 bases short and J 8 bases short, with 13 bases between. The CDR3 region is CASTYGGGYTF. DNA of the CDR3: TGTGCCAGTACTTATGGCGGGGGCTACACCTTC.

The genes are TRBV5-1 and TRBJ2-5; tentative D call: TRBD1 (5 bases). The V and J ends lost 2 bases and 1 base respectively, with 12 bases between them. Germline V lookup: CDR1 SGHRS, CDR2 YFSETQ. This CDR3 is built from 15 residues. CDR3 DNA sequence: TGCGCCAGCAGCTTAGCGACAGCAGTCCAAGAGACCCAGTACTTC. Its protein is CASSLATAVQETQYF.

The chain carries TRBV2 and TRBJ2-7, with 10 bases identical to TRBD2. The CDR3 has 14 residues. J was trimmed by 0 bases and V by 8 bases; bases with no gene match: 4. CDR1 is SNHLY, CDR2 FYNNEI, per germline. Written as DNA, the CDR3 is TGTGCCAGCGGACTAGCGGAGAGCTCCTACGAGCAGTACTTC. It translates to CASGLAESSYEQYF. Together with reference TRBV2 and TRBJ2-7, the CDR3 gives the full variable domain: EPEVTQTPSHQVTQMGQEVILRCVPISNHLYFYWYRQILGQKVEFLVSFYNNEISEKSEIFDDQFSVERPDGSNFTLKIRSTKLEDSAMYFCASGLAESSYEQYFGPGTRLTVT.

The sample holds one count of this clone. The CDR3 DNA sequence: TGTGCCACCAGCAGAGATTACGCGACTGAAGCTTTCTTT. Translation gives CATSRDYATEAFF. The V gene is TRBV15, the J gene TRBJ1-1; no reliable D call. CDR3 length equals 13 residues. Germline V gene sequence: CDR1 LNHNV, CDR2 YYDKDF (reference sequence). V was pared by 0 bases and J by 5 bases, with 7 bases between.

The chain employs TRBV9 and TRBJ2-5; no reliable D call. The V gene's germline CDR1 is SGDLS and CDR2 YYNGEE. The CDR3 runs 13 residues. The V end was cut by 4 bases, the J end by 1 base, with 8 bases between. The CDR3 here is CASSTHPQETQYF. CDR3 DNA: TGTGCCAGCAGCACTCACCCCCAAGAGACCCAGTACTTC.

CDR3 residues: CASSYQRETNTGELFF. The CDR3, as DNA: TGTGCCAGCAGTTACCAGCGGGAGACGAACACCGGGGAGCTGTTTTTT. This rearrangement joins TRBV6-2 or TRBV6-3 to TRBJ2-2, with 8 bases lining up with TRBD2. Germline trimming cut 2 bases from V and 0 bases from J; bases unmatched to any gene: 2. Per germline, CDR1 MNHEY and CDR2 SVGEGT. The CDR3 covers 16 residues.

This sequence joins TRBV5-8 and TRBJ2-3, with D uncertain. V lost 2 bases, J lost 9 bases, and 7 bases lay in between. The CDR3 is 11 residues long. Germline CDR1 reads SGHTS; CDR2 reads YDEGEE. CDR3 region: CASSLVETQYF. CDR3 nucleotide sequence: TGTGCCAGCAGCTTAGTAGAAACGCAGTATTTT.